The sequence of this TCR beta chain was determined in a study of regulatory T cells in long-lasting Graves disease. General study results and limits: When disease was persistent, TRBV28, TRBJ1-2 and TRBJ2-5 were the favored segments.

Time point in this sample: persistent/refractory GD, antithyroid drugs over 5 years with positive TRAb. Construction of the TCR library relied on RNA isolated from PBMCs. Each patient gave 7.5 to 9 milliliters of EDTA-anticoagulated peripheral blood. Researchers made TCR beta libraries by using iRepertoire HTBI primers and running Arm-PCR on CDR3 regions. From the multiplex PCR reads, TCRdb called clonotypes with MiXCR, one entry per CDR3 protein. The repertoire holds about 400,000 distinct CDR3 sequences, with more than 20% as singletons. J lost 5 bases, V lost 7 bases, and 10 bases had no gene match. CDR1 is ENHRY, CDR2 SYGVKD, per germline. CDR3 length equals 15 residues. This clonotype was recorded a few times. The antigen is not known.

The clonotype was recovered from a female donor with Graves disease. The material sequenced was peripheral blood mononuclear cells (PBMCs), taken when the disease was refractory, from a patient treated with antithyroid drugs. V gene TRBV10-3 combines with J gene TRBJ2-1; 8 bases agree with TRBD2. The CDR3 nucleotides read TGTGCCATCACGGGGTCGAGCGGGAGCCACAATGAGCAGTTCTTC. It codes for CAITGSSGSHNEQFF.